This T cell receptor beta chain was sequenced for a study of persistence of HIV-infected CD4 T cells. Germline values: CDR1 MNHEY, CDR2 SMNVEV (reference sequence). The CDR3 consists of 14 residues. V was pared by 4 bases and J by 1 base, with 8 bases between. This clone was found once. What it binds is unknown. The stimulus was an HIV-1 Gag 15-mer peptide pool, roughly 1 ug/peptide/mL. CD40L/CD69 double-negative CD45RO-high memory CD4+ T cells were collected. The libraries were made with immunoSEQ version 4 in survey mode. Measured with immunoSEQ multiplex PCR; TCRdb has only the in-frame clones, and not every one. The sample lists 30,000 to 45,000 clones; 82% were seen once.

The sequence came from an adult with HIV. The donor label of this sample is uncertain. This chain links TRBV27 with TRBJ1-3, with a possible D match to TRBD1 (6 bases). Specimen: cultured CD4+ T cells from PBMCs, collected from a patient who received antiretroviral therapy. The CDR3 coding sequence is TGTGCCAGCAGTTCGAGGGGGTCTGGAAACACCATATATTTT. Protein product: CASSSRGSGNTIYF.